The 8 T cell receptor beta chains listed next were all sequenced from one sample in a study of identical twins. TCRdb re-called the 5' RACE reads with MiXCR, one entry per CDR3 protein. The sample contains around 530,000 distinct CDR3 sequences, 12% to 15% of which appear only once. The sample was also linked to a second study, of yellow fever vaccine responses in identical twins.

The sequenced sample was CD4+ T cells sorted from blood. Receptor source: a woman aged 18-29 years in good health.

This clonotype was detected a few times. V is TRBV2 and J is TRBJ2-2; 9 nucleotides line up with TRBD1. J gave up 6 bases and V 5 bases, and 1 base lay outside the gene matches. This CDR3 is 13 amino acids long. The germline V gene has CDR1 SNHLY and CDR2 FYNNEI. CDR3 DNA: TGTGCCAGCAGTACAGGGGGCTCCGGGGAGCTGTTTTTT. Translated: CASSTGGSGELFF.

This chain uses TRBV11-2 with TRBJ2-3, with 8 bases fitting TRBD1. Germline assignment: CDR1 SGHAT and CDR2 FQNNGV. V lost 1 base to trimming and J lost 5 bases; unmatched junction nucleotides: 8. There are 16 residues in the CDR3. The CDR3 here is CASSLVGTGLLDTQYF. The CDR3 DNA is TGTGCCAGCAGCTTAGTGGGGACAGGCCTGTTAGATACGCAGTATTTT.

This chain uses TRBV20-1 with TRBJ1-2, with 7 positions matching TRBD1. Germline lookup yields CDR1 DFQATT and CDR2 SNEGSKA (reference sequence). The CDR3 is made up of 12 amino acids. V gave up 5 bases and J gave up 4 bases; unmatched junction bases: 4. As DNA, the CDR3 is TGCAGTGCTTACAGGGGTGGCTATGGCTACACCTTC. The encoded protein is CSAYRGGYGYTF.

The gene calls are TRBV10-3 and TRBJ2-3; the match to TRBD2 covers 8 bases. With V trimmed by 5 bases and J by 3 bases, 1 base remained unmatched. The CDR3 has 13 amino acids. Germline values: CDR1 ENHRY, CDR2 SYGVKD. The CDR3 is CAISPSGTDTQYF. The DNA for the CDR3 is TGTGCCATCAGTCCTAGCGGGACAGATACGCAGTATTTT.

This clonotype was seen a handful of times. The chain joins TRBV3-1 to TRBJ2-3; D is undetermined. Germline CDR1 reads LGHDT; CDR2 reads YNNKEL (reference sequence). The CDR3 totals 13 residues. V was pared by 0 bases and J by 10 bases, with 11 bases between. The CDR3 nucleotides are TGTGCCAGCAGCCAAGATCTTTTTGATGCGCAGTATTTT. Its protein is CASSQDLFDAQYF.

The chain joins TRBV7-3 to TRBJ2-1; TRBD2 matches 9 bases. V gave up 5 bases and J gave up 8 bases; unmatched junction bases: 13. This CDR3 contains 16 residues. Per the germline V gene, CDR1 is SGHTA and CDR2 is FQGTGA. The CDR3 here is CASSKLSGRINYEQFF. The CDR3, as DNA: TGTGCCAGCAGCAAATTGAGCGGGAGGATCAACTATGAGCAGTTCTTC.

The V call is TRBV28, the J call TRBJ2-1; TRBD2 aligns across 9 bases. The CDR3 runs 16 residues. Germline CDR1 reads MDHEN; CDR2 reads SYDVKM. V was pared by 5 bases and J by 8 bases, with 13 bases of the junction left unmatched. The CDR3 DNA reads TGTGCCAGCAGTCGACCGGGTAGCGGGAGTCAGGATGAGCAGTTCTTC. As protein: CASSRPGSGSQDEQFF.

The chain couples TRBV12-3 or TRBV12-4 to TRBJ1-2, with 7 bases that match TRBD1. With 4 bases clipped from V and 4 bases from J, the junction kept 6 bases outside the gene matches. The CDR3 runs 14 residues. CDR3 sequence: CASSSGQLFYGYTF. DNA of the CDR3: TGTGCCAGCAGTTCGGGACAGCTCTTCTATGGCTACACCTTC.